The 23 T cell receptor beta chains reported below all come from one sample, sequenced in a study of control samples from healthy donors and cancer patients. Measured with immunoSEQ multiplex PCR; TCRdb has only the in-frame clones, and not every one. This table holds around 130,000 clones, roughly nine tenths found once. The sample was blood. These TCRs come from a man between 50 and 59 years old in good health.

V usage is TRBV7-2 and J usage is TRBJ2-1; D not certain. Trimming removed 5 bases from V and 6 bases from J, with 11 bases in between. The CDR3 has 13 amino acids. Germline lookup yields CDR1 SGHTA and CDR2 FQGNSA. CDR3 in DNA: TGTGCCAGCAGCCTCGACTGGCTCAATGAGCAGTTCTTC. Translation gives CASSLDWLNEQFF. Complete variable domain (other parts from reference TRBV7-2 and TRBJ2-1): GAGVSQSPSNKVTEKGKDVELRCDPISGHTALYWYRQSLGQGLEFLIYFQGNSAPDKSGLPSDRFSAERTGGSVSTLTIQRTQQEDSAVYLCASSLDWLNEQFFGPGTRLTVL.

For the CDR3, the DNA is TGTGCCAGCAGCCGGGGACGGATGAACACTGAAGCTTTCTTT. It encodes CASSRGRMNTEAFF. The chain employs TRBV11-2 and TRBJ1-1, with a tentative D call TRBD1 (5 bases). Trimming cost V 5 bases and J 0 bases, with 10 bases left between them. The CDR3 is 14 amino acids. Germline CDR1 is SGHAT and CDR2 is FQNNGV. Based on the CDR3 plus reference TRBV11-2 and TRBJ1-1, the full variable domain is EAGVAQSPRYKIIEKRQSVAFWCNPISGHATLYWYQQILGQGPKLLIQFQNNGVVDDSQLPKDRFSAERLKGVDSTLKIQPAKLEDSAVYLCASSRGRMNTEAFFGQGTRLTVV.

This clone came up once. The V call is TRBV10-3, the J call TRBJ2-5; 14 bases match TRBD2. This CDR3 is built from 15 residues. V lost 2 bases, J lost 5 bases, and 1 base stayed unmatched. Germline CDR1 reads ENHRY; CDR2 reads SYGVKD. The CDR3 coding sequence is TGTGCCATCAGTGAGCGACTAGCGGGGGGGGAGACCCAGTACTTC. This encodes CAISERLAGGETQYF.

The rearrangement links TRBV4-3 to TRBJ2-7; the match to TRBD2 covers 13 bases. CDR3 length: 15 amino acids. Trimming took 4 bases from V and 7 from J; bases not matched to a gene: 7. Germline values: CDR1 LGHNA, CDR2 YSLEER. CDR3 amino acids: CASSPGLAGTGEQYF. In DNA form, the CDR3 reads TGCGCCAGCAGCCCGGGACTAGCGGGGACGGGGGAGCAGTACTTC.

This sequence joins TRBV30 and TRBJ1-3; no definite D call. The ends were cut back, 1 base at V and 0 bases at J, with 4 bases in the middle. Per germline, CDR1 GTSNPN and CDR2 SVGIG (reference sequence). The CDR3 sequence is 13 residues long. CDR3 loop: CAWSADSGNTIYF. The CDR3 nucleotides read TGTGCCTGGAGTGCCGACTCTGGAAACACCATATATTTT. Based on the CDR3 plus reference TRBV30 and TRBJ1-3, the full variable domain is SQTIHQWPATLVQPVGSPLSLECTVEGTSNPNLYWYRQAAGRGLQLLFYSVGIGQISSEVPQNLSASRPQDRQFILSSKKLLLSDSGFYLCAWSADSGNTIYFGEGSWLTVV.

The rearrangement uses TRBV6-1 and TRBJ1-1, with no clear D. The germline CDR1 and CDR2 sequences are MNHNS and SASEGT. The CDR3 is 17 residues long. V was pared by 1 base and J by 0 bases, with 15 bases between. CDR3 loop: CASSEEAGSFMNTEAFF. The DNA of the CDR3 is TGTGCCAGCAGTGAAGAAGCAGGCAGCTTCATGAACACTGAAGCTTTCTTT.

V usage is TRBV7-2 and J usage is TRBJ2-3, with unresolved D. Germline-derived CDR1 and CDR2 are SGHTA and FQGNSA. Trimming removed 6 bases from V and 2 bases from J, with 12 bases in between. The CDR3 covers 14 residues. CDR3 amino acids: CASRRPGDTDTQYF. As DNA, the CDR3 is TGTGCCAGCAGAAGGCCAGGCGACACAGATACGCAGTATTTT.

The rearrangement uses TRBV7-8 and TRBJ2-2, with TRBD1 matching 8 bases. The CDR3 covers 16 residues. V lost 8 bases and J lost 1; bases outside the gene matches: 9. Germline V CDR1 and CDR2: SGHVS, FQNEAQ. The CDR3 loop is CASFQAGTGNTGELFF. The CDR3 nucleotides are TGTGCCAGCTTCCAGGCCGGGACAGGGAACACCGGGGAGCTGTTTTTT.

The chain couples TRBV15 to TRBJ1-2; D possibly corresponds to TRBD1 (6 bases). This CDR3 spans 14 amino acids. V was trimmed by 1 base and J by 8 bases, leaving 14 bases between them. Germline-derived CDR1 and CDR2 are LNHNV and YYDKDF (reference sequence). The CDR3 bases are TGTGCCACCAGCAGAGGGAAACAGGGAAGGGGCTACACCTTC. This translates into CATSRGKQGRGYTF. Full variable domain (rest looked up from reference TRBV15 and TRBJ1-2): DAMVIQNPRYQVTQFGKPVTLSCSQTLNHNVMYWYQQKSSQAPKLLFHYYDKDFNNEADTPDNFQSRRPNTSFCFLDIRSPGLGDTAMYLCATSRGKQGRGYTFGSGTRLTVV.

This chain links TRBV3-1 (or the pseudogene TRBV3-2) with TRBJ1-1; D is perhaps TRBD1 (6 bases). Trimming took 2 bases from V and 0 from J, leaving 7 bases between them. CDR1 is LGHDT and CDR2 is YNNKEL in the germline V gene (reference sequence). The CDR3 spans 14 residues. In DNA form, the CDR3 reads TGTGCCAGCAGCCAAACAGGGTTGAACACTGAAGCTTTCTTT. This encodes CASSQTGLNTEAFF.

This chain uses TRBV12-3 or TRBV12-4 with TRBJ2-7, with D tentatively TRBD1 or TRBD2 (5 bases each). V was trimmed by 3 bases and J by 6 bases, leaving 12 bases between them. This CDR3 has 13 amino acids. The CDR3, as DNA: TGTGCCAGCAGTTTTCTCAGGGAGCGCGAGCAGTACTTC. It codes for CASSFLREREQYF.

The chain joins TRBV6-4 to TRBJ2-1; D is undetermined. The ends were cut back, 6 bases at V and 3 bases at J, with 9 bases in the middle. This CDR3 spans 13 amino acids. Germline-derived CDR1 and CDR2 are MRHNA and SNTAGT. The CDR3 DNA reads TGTGCCAGCAGCCTGGGCCTCTACAATGAGCAGTTCTTC. Translated, it gives CASSLGLYNEQFF.

The V and J genes are TRBV9 and TRBJ1-3, with a tentative D call TRBD1 (5 bases). Germline V gene sequence: CDR1 SGDLS, CDR2 YYNGEE. Trimming stripped 4 bases from V and 0 bases from J, with 5 bases between. The CDR3 runs to 13 residues. The CDR3 DNA follows: TGTGCCAGCAGCCAGGGCTCTGGAAACACCATATATTTT. It is translated as CASSQGSGNTIYF.

V usage is TRBV3-1 (or the pseudogene TRBV3-2) and J usage is TRBJ1-5, with D perhaps matching TRBD1 (5 bases). CDR3 length: 17 amino acids. V lost 0 bases and J 0 bases, leaving 12 bases between the germline ends. The germline CDR1 and CDR2 sequences are LGHDT and YNNKEL (reference sequence). CDR3 sequence reads: CASSQDGGDYSNQPQHF. Here the CDR3 DNA reads TGTGCCAGCAGCCAAGATGGCGGGGACTATAGCAATCAGCCCCAGCATTTT.

The chain couples TRBV20-1 to TRBJ2-5; tentative D call: TRBD2 (6 bases). V was clipped by 3 bases and J by 4 bases, with 15 bases between them. CDR3 length: 14 amino acids. CDR1 is DFQATT and CDR2 is SNEGSKA in the germline V gene (reference sequence). The CDR3 DNA sequence: TGCAGTGCTAGTGATCGGGGGTTGACAGAGACCCAGTACTTC. Protein: CSASDRGLTETQYF.

V is TRBV29-1 and J is TRBJ1-1; D is possibly TRBD1 (5 bases). In germline, CDR1 is SQVTM, CDR2 ANQGSEA. The ends were cut back, 8 bases at V and 0 bases at J, with 13 bases in the middle. The CDR3 contains 13 residues. Here the CDR3 reads CSSNRLLNTEAFF. The CDR3 DNA sequence: TGCAGCTCCAACAGGCTTTTGAACACTGAAGCTTTCTTT. The complete variable domain, with remaining parts taken from reference TRBV29-1 and TRBJ1-1, reads SAVISQKPSRDICQRGTSLTIQCQVDSQVTMMFWYRQQPGQSLTLIATANQGSEATYESGFVIDKFPISRPNLTFSTLTVSNMSPEDSSIYLCSSNRLLNTEAFFGQGTRLTVV.

This clone was counted only a few times. V and J are TRBV5-1 and TRBJ1-4; 9 bases align to TRBD1. The CDR3 runs 15 residues. Trimming at V came to 0 bases and at J to 8 bases, leaving 5 bases not matched to a gene. Germline V gene data show CDR1 as SGHRS and CDR2 as YFSETQ. CDR3 protein: CASSLVGTGYEKLFF. The CDR3 DNA is TGCGCCAGCAGCTTGGTAGGGACAGGGTACGAAAAACTGTTTTTT.

The chain carries TRBV6-4 and TRBJ2-3; no clear D gene. The CDR3 contains 12 residues. Germline V CDR1 and CDR2: MRHNA, SNTAGT. Trimming removed 2 bases from V and 6 bases from J, with 6 bases in between. The CDR3 sequence: CASSDADDTQYF. The DNA of the CDR3 is TGTGCCAGCAGTGACGCGGATGATACGCAGTATTTT.

The V call is TRBV10-2, the J call TRBJ1-2, with no clear D. This CDR3 has 13 amino acids. Trimming removed 3 bases at V and 8 bases at J, with 13 bases between. Germline V gene data show CDR1 as WSHSY and CDR2 as SAAADI. CDR3 in amino acids: CASSDPGARGYTF. CDR3 in DNA: TGCGCCAGCAGTGATCCGGGAGCCCGGGGCTACACCTTC.

This chain uses TRBV24-1 with TRBJ1-2; D possibly corresponds to TRBD1 (5 bases). Germline values: CDR1 KGHDR, CDR2 SFDVKD. V lost 5 bases, J lost 4 bases, and 13 bases lay in between. The CDR3 length is 14 residues. The CDR3 spells CATSAQTAPYGYTF. The CDR3, as DNA: TGTGCCACCAGTGCTCAGACAGCTCCCTATGGCTACACCTTC.

The CDR3 protein is CASSLGGTYEQYF. CDR3 nucleotide sequence: TGCGCCAGCAGCTTGGGAGGGACCTACGAGCAGTACTTC. This sequence joins TRBV5-1 and TRBJ2-7, with D possibly matching TRBD2 (5 bases). Germline loops: CDR1 SGHRS, CDR2 YFSETQ. The CDR3 covers 13 residues. Trimming cost V 0 bases and J 2 bases, with 6 bases left between them. Full variable domain (missing parts from reference TRBV5-1 and TRBJ2-7): KAGVTQTPRYLIKTRGQQVTLSCSPISGHRSVSWYQQTPGQGLQFLFEYFSETQRNKGNFPGRFSGRQFSNSRSEMNVSTLELGDSALYLCASSLGGTYEQYFGPGTRLTVT.

This chain joins TRBV6-5 and TRBJ2-7; 7 bases agree with TRBD2. Germline V lookup: CDR1 MNHEY, CDR2 SVGAGI. V lost 1 base to trimming and J lost 3 bases; unmatched junction nucleotides: 3. The CDR3 runs 14 residues. The DNA for the CDR3 is TGTGCCAGCAGTTACTTTGCGGGGGACTACGAGCAGTACTTC. Translating gives CASSYFAGDYEQYF.

CDR3 sequence: CASSYRQGGGYGYTF. CDR3 DNA: TGTGCCAGCAGTTACCGGCAGGGCGGGGGCTATGGCTACACCTTC. V usage is TRBV6-2 or TRBV6-3 and J usage is TRBJ1-2; D may be TRBD1 (5 bases). The germline gives CDR1 MNHEY, CDR2 SVGEGT. V lost 2 bases to trimming and J lost 4 bases, with 14 bases between them. The CDR3 has 15 amino acids.